This T cell receptor (beta chain) was observed in a study of PD-L1 blockade in urothelial cancer. Study context: Treatment start was followed by blood analysis at 3 weeks (second dose) and again at 6 weeks.

As to this clone: Its specificity is unknown.

Time point denoted: pretreatment peripheral blood. Locally advanced or metastatic urothelial carcinoma affected all patients. The repertoire was sequenced with immunoSEQ multiplex PCR; TCRdb's copy has only in-frame clones and lacks some. The top ten clones hold around 5.7% of a sample with tens of thousands of clones, about four fifths of them seen once. Study results and caveats: Durable-benefit patients expanded tumor-associated blood clones more at 3 weeks.

The CDR3 length is 15 residues. Trimming cost V 0 bases and J 8 bases, with 15 bases left between them. Per germline, CDR1 SGHRS and CDR2 YFSETQ. The chain is built from TRBV5-1 and TRBJ2-1, with D perhaps matching TRBD2 (5 bases). The sequence derives from an older man with urothelial cancer. The specimen comprised PBMCs, sampled around atezolizumab (anti-PD-L1) treatment. CDR3 in amino acids: CASSLAELDPHEQFF. In DNA form, the CDR3 reads TGCGCCAGCAGCTTGGCAGAACTAGATCCCCATGAGCAGTTCTTC.